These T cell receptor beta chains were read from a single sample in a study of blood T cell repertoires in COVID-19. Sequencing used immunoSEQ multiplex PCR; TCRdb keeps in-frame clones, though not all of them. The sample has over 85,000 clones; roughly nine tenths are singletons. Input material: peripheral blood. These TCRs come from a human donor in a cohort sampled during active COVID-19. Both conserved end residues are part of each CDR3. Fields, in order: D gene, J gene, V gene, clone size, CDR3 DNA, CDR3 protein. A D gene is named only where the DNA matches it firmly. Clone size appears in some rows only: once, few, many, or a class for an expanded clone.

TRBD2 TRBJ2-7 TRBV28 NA TGTGCCAGCAGGACTAGCCTTTCCTACGAGCAGTACTTC CASRTSLSYEQYF
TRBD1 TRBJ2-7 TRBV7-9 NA TGTGCCAGCAGCTCGACTTGGACAGGGGACGAGCAGTACTTC CASSSTWTGDEQYF
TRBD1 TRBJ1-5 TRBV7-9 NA TGTGCCAGCAGCCAGGGACAGAATCAGCCCCAGCATTTT CASSQGQNQPQHF
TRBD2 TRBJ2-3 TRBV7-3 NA TGTGCCAGCAGCTTACTTGCGGGGGTCAGCACAGATACGCAGTATTTT CASSLLAGVSTDTQYF
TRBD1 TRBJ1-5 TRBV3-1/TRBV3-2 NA TGTGCCAGCAGGCACCTGGGACAGTTAAAAGGGCAGCCCCAGCATTTT CASRHLGQLKGQPQHF
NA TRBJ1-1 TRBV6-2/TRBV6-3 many TGTGCCAGCAGCCTCCGGGGGACGAACACTGAAGCTTTCTTT CASSLRGTNTEAFF
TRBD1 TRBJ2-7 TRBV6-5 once TGTGCCAGCAGCCTCGGGACAGGTGATTGGTACGAGCAGTACTTC CASSLGTGDWYEQYF
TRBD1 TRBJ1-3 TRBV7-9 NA TGTGCCAGCCTGAAAGGGGGCGCGGGAAACACCATATATTTT CASLKGGAGNTIYF
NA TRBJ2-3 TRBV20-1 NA TGCAGTGCTGGGGGGACAGATACGCAGTATTTT CSAGGTDTQYF
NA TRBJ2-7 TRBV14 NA TGTGCCAGCAGCCAAAATACCTACGAGCAGTACTTC CASSQNTYEQYF
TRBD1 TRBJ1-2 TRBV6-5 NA TGTGCCGCTACCGGGGGGACAGGGGCGAACTATGGCTACACCTTC CAATGGTGANYGYTF
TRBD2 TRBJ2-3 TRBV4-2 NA TGTGCCAGCAGCCAAGATTCTACTAGCGGGGTCACAGATACGCAGTATTTT CASSQDSTSGVTDTQYF
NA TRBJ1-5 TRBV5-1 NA TGCGCCAGCAGCTCTGGAGGGTTGAATCAGCCCCAGCATTTT CASSSGGLNQPQHF
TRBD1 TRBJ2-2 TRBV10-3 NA TGTGCCACCTTGGGGGCAGGGGGATCCGGGGAGCTGTTTTTT CATLGAGGSGELFF
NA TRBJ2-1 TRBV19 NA TGTGCCAGTAGTCTGGACGGGAGTGGGGATGAGCAGTTCTTC CASSLDGSGDEQFF
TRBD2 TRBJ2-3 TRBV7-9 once TGTGCCAGCAGCTTCAGTAGCGGGGGGGCGGATACGCAGTATTTT CASSFSSGGADTQYF
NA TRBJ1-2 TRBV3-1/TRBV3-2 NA TGTGCCAGCAGCCAACCCGGTTATGGCTACACCTTC CASSQPGYGYTF
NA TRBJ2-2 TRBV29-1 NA TGCAGCGTTGGTCGCCTGGGACAATCGAACACCGGGGAGCTGTTTTTT CSVGRLGQSNTGELFF
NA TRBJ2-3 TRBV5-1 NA TGCGCCAGCAGCCGCCCCGACTCACCCATGGGGCAGTATTTT CASSRPDSPMGQYF
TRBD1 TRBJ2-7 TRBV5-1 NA TGCGCCAGCAGGACCGGGACAGGAGGCGAGCAGTACTTC CASRTGTGGEQYF
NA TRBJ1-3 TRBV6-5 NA TGTGCCAGTGGCAGCTCTGGAAACACCATATATTTT CASGSSGNTIYF
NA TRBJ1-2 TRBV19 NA TGTGCCAGTAGTATCGGACAGCGGCTTTACTATGGCTACACCTTC CASSIGQRLYYGYTF
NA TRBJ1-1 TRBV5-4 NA TGTGCCAGCAGCTTGGGGGCAGGGGCGGCATCTGAAGCTTTCTTT CASSLGAGAASEAFF
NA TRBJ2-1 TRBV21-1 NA TGTGCCAGCAGCAAAGGTGCCGCGGGACGTTCCTACAATGAGCAGTTCTTC CASSKGAAGRSYNEQFF
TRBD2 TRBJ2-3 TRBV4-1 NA TGCGCCAGCAGCCAAGATGGGGGGGATGCAGATACGCAGTATTTT CASSQDGGDADTQYF
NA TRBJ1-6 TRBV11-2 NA TGTGCCAGCCACCCGGGGGGGAGGTATAATTCACCCCTCCACTTT CASHPGGRYNSPLHF
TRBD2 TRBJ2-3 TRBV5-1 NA TGCGCCAGCAGCTTTGGTCTAGCGGGGGGCCCAGATACGCAGTATTTT CASSFGLAGGPDTQYF
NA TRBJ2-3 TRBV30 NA TGTGCCTGGAGTAGGACCGGGGGAGGTAGGGATACGCAGTATTTT CAWSRTGGGRDTQYF
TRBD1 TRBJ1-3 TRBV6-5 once TGTGCCAGCAGGAAAGGGCAGGGGGCGGGAGACACCATATATTTT CASRKGQGAGDTIYF